These 32 T cell receptor beta chains were sequenced from one sample in a study of graft-versus-host responses after intestinal transplantation. Method: immunoSEQ multiplex PCR; TCRdb's copy keeps in-frame clones and lacks some. The data hold under 45,000 clones, with 90% to 95% observed a single time. The sequencing used PBMCs, collected around 730 days after intestinal transplantation. These receptors all stem from a human patient who received an intestinal transplant, so some T cells may come from the graft donor.

CDR3 sequence (DNA): TGTGCCAGCAGCATCCGGGACACTAGTAATGAAAAACTGTTTTTT. Its translation is CASSIRDTSNEKLFF. The chain recombines TRBV7-9 with TRBJ1-4; D might be TRBD1 (6 bases). Germline assignment: CDR1 SEHNR and CDR2 FQNEAQ (reference sequence). The ends were cut back, 5 bases at V and 4 bases at J, with 14 bases in the middle. The CDR3 spans 15 residues.

This sequence joins TRBV4-2 and TRBJ1-5; D is unclear. V dropped 0 bases and J dropped 7 bases, with 7 bases sitting between them. The CDR3 totals 13 residues. Germline assignment: CDR1 LGHNA and CDR2 YNFKEQ. CDR3: CASSQDHQQPQHF. CDR3 nucleotides: TGTGCCAGCAGCCAAGATCATCAGCAGCCCCAGCATTTT.

In this sample, this clone turned up once. The chain is built from TRBV6-5 and TRBJ2-5; D is unresolved. Germline CDR1 and CDR2: MNHEY and SVGAGI. CDR3 size: 14 residues. V was clipped by 0 bases and J by 6 bases, with 11 bases between them. This CDR3 reads CASSYSLFMQTQYF. The CDR3 coding sequence is TGTGCCAGCAGTTACTCTCTTTTTATGCAGACCCAGTACTTC.

A few counts support this clone. The V and J genes are TRBV7-9 and TRBJ1-6; no clear D. The CDR3 is 16 amino acids. Trimming removed 3 bases from V and 8 bases from J, with 17 bases in between. The germline V gene has CDR1 SEHNR and CDR2 FQNEAQ (reference sequence). The chain's CDR3 is CASSLVGLRSHSPLHF. CDR3 nucleotide sequence: TGTGCCAGCAGCTTGGTCGGCCTCCGATCCCATTCACCCCTCCACTTT.

The chain couples TRBV6-5 to TRBJ2-7; a possible D gene is TRBD1 (5 bases). CDR3 length equals 11 residues. Germline-derived CDR1 and CDR2 are MNHEY and SVGAGI. Trimming took off 7 bases at V and 9 bases at J, with 13 bases between the two ends. CDR3 bases: TGTGCCAGCATTGGCAGGGCCCGGCAGTACTTC. Translated: CASIGRARQYF.

This rearrangement joins TRBV28 to TRBJ2-1; 7 nucleotides align to TRBD2. The germline V gene encodes CDR1 MDHEN and CDR2 SYDVKM. The CDR3 has 15 amino acids. V lost 6 bases to trimming and J lost 3 bases; unmatched junction nucleotides: 8. This CDR3 reads CASRGTKRDYNEQFF. The CDR3 nucleotides are TGTGCCAGCAGAGGGACTAAGCGGGACTACAATGAGCAGTTCTTC.

The chain carries TRBV9 and TRBJ2-5, with 7 bases fitting TRBD2. Germline lookup yields CDR1 SGDLS and CDR2 YYNGEE. The ends lost 4 bases at V and 7 bases at J; junction bases unmatched: 10. The CDR3 length is 14 residues. The CDR3 reads CASSPWGGMGTQYF. The DNA for the CDR3 is TGTGCCAGCAGCCCCTGGGGGGGTATGGGGACCCAGTACTTC.

J is TRBJ2-3 and V is TRBV4-2; D not resolved. V lost 4 bases, J lost 8 bases, and 13 bases lay in between. The CDR3 consists of 13 residues. Germline V gene sequence: CDR1 LGHNA, CDR2 YNFKEQ. This CDR3 is CASSLSLDPTQYF. In nucleotides, the CDR3 is TGTGCCAGCAGCCTCTCCCTGGACCCTACGCAGTATTTT.

The chain recombines TRBV6-5 with TRBJ2-2; D is unresolved. The CDR3 length is 14 residues. The V end was cut by 7 bases, the J end by 6 bases, with 15 bases between. The germline V gene encodes CDR1 MNHEY and CDR2 SVGAGI. CDR3 in amino acids: CASTRNRLAGELFF. CDR3 DNA sequence: TGTGCCAGCACACGTAACCGTCTTGCCGGGGAGCTGTTTTTT.

The genes are TRBV5-6 and TRBJ2-2; D is ambiguous. Germline CDR1 is SGHDT and CDR2 is YYEEEE. CDR3 size: 12 residues. Between the trimmed V and J ends, which lost 5 bases and 3 bases, there was a span of 5 bases. The chain's CDR3 is CASSRHTGELFF. The DNA for the CDR3 is TGTGCCAGCAGTCGACACACCGGGGAGCTGTTTTTT.

The rearrangement uses TRBV6-6 and TRBJ1-3; D might be TRBD1 (5 bases). Trimming removed 8 bases from V and 1 base from J, with 15 bases in between. CDR1 and CDR2 (germline): MNHNY, SVGAGI (reference sequence). CDR3 length equals 15 residues. The CDR3 region has the DNA TGTGCCAGCGGATACGGGGCGGAGTCTGGAAACACCATATATTTT. Residues: CASGYGAESGNTIYF.

The rearrangement joins TRBV9 to TRBJ2-3, with D possibly matching TRBD2 (6 bases). Trimming pared 0 bases from V and 1 base from J, leaving 12 bases between. Germline CDR1 is SGDLS and CDR2 is YYNGEE. The CDR3 is made up of 16 amino acids. CDR3 in DNA: TGTGCCAGCAGCGTAGTCGGGGAGGAGGGCACAGATACGCAGTATTTT. Translating gives CASSVVGEEGTDTQYF.

The chain combines TRBV11-2 with TRBJ2-3; D is possibly TRBD1 (6 bases). Germline CDR1 reads SGHAT; CDR2 reads FQNNGV. Trimming cost V 0 bases and J 8 bases, with 9 bases left between them. CDR3 length: 13 residues. CDR3 residues: CASSLEGASTQYF. CDR3 bases: TGTGCCAGCAGCTTAGAGGGGGCGAGTACGCAGTATTTT. Variable domain in full (rest from reference TRBV11-2 and TRBJ2-3): EAGVAQSPRYKIIEKRQSVAFWCNPISGHATLYWYQQILGQGPKLLIQFQNNGVVDDSQLPKDRFSAERLKGVDSTLKIQPAKLEDSAVYLCASSLEGASTQYFGPGTRLTVL.

The chain uses TRBV6-1 and TRBJ1-3, with no clear D. Germline V gene data show CDR1 as MNHNS and CDR2 as SASEGT. The CDR3 loop spans 16 amino acids. The germline V and J ends were trimmed by 3 bases and 2 bases, with 14 bases remaining between them. The CDR3 loop reads CASSDPGGPTGNTIYF. The CDR3 coding sequence is TGTGCCAGCAGTGATCCGGGAGGCCCTACTGGAAACACCATATATTTT.

The J gene is TRBJ1-2, the V gene TRBV29-1; D is possibly TRBD1 (5 bases). Looked up from germline, CDR1 is SQVTM and CDR2 is ANQGSEA. The CDR3 is 16 amino acids. Trimming took 0 bases from V and 0 from J, leaving 14 bases between them. The CDR3 sequence: CSVEDLGGRANYGYTF. The CDR3 DNA reads as TGCAGCGTTGAAGACCTCGGGGGGAGGGCTAACTATGGCTACACCTTC.

The chain uses TRBV6-5 and TRBJ1-1, with unresolved D. The germline V and J ends were trimmed by 6 bases and 3 bases, with 14 bases remaining between them. Germline loops: CDR1 MNHEY, CDR2 SVGAGI. The CDR3 runs 14 residues. The CDR3 region has the DNA TGTGCCAGCAGCTGGCTTATTGGGGACACTGAAGCTTTCTTT. Translating it yields CASSWLIGDTEAFF.

There are a few counts of this clone. The rearrangement uses TRBV5-4 and TRBJ2-7, with TRBD1 as a possible D gene (5 bases). CDR1 SGHNT and CDR2 YYREEE come from the germline V gene (reference sequence). V was clipped by 0 bases and J by 2 bases, with 9 bases between them. The CDR3 length is 14 residues. This CDR3 is CASSLGGRPYEQYF. The CDR3 coding sequence is TGTGCCAGCAGCTTGGGGGGCCGCCCCTACGAGCAGTACTTC.

This sequence joins TRBV6-1 and TRBJ2-1; TRBD2 agrees at 9 bases. CDR1 is MNHNS, CDR2 SASEGT, per germline. V lost 5 bases and J lost 4; bases outside the gene matches: 6. The CDR3 contains 15 residues. DNA for the CDR3: TGTGCCAGCAGTCCAAGACTAGCGGCGTACAATGAGCAGTTCTTC. It specifies CASSPRLAAYNEQFF.

The rearrangement links TRBV11-2 to TRBJ1-6; D possibly corresponds to TRBD1 (6 bases). Germline V gene lookup returns CDR1 SGHAT and CDR2 FQNNGV. V was trimmed by 1 base and J by 8 bases, leaving 15 bases between them. This CDR3 region has 16 residues. CDR3 loop: CASSLVYRAGDSPLHF. DNA for the CDR3: TGTGCCAGCAGCTTAGTCTATCGGGCAGGGGATTCACCCCTCCACTTT.

The chain joins TRBV7-9 to TRBJ2-4, with D possibly being TRBD1 or TRBD2 (5 bases each). The germline CDR1 and CDR2 sequences are SEHNR and FQNEAQ (reference sequence). The length of the CDR3 is 13 residues. Trimming stripped 5 bases from V and 6 bases from J, with 11 bases between. The CDR3 coding sequence is TGTGCCAGCAGCCCCCTCGGGGCAAACATTCAGTACTTC. Its translation: CASSPLGANIQYF.

This rearrangement joins TRBV19 to TRBJ2-1; D remains unclear. Germline V CDR1 and CDR2: LNHDA, SQIVND (reference sequence). V was pared by 4 bases and J by 7 bases, with 8 bases between. This CDR3 has 12 residues. CDR3 sequence (DNA): TGTGCCAGTAGTAGCTACGGGAATGAGCAGTTCTTC. It is translated as CASSSYGNEQFF.

The V gene is TRBV7-2, the J gene TRBJ1-4; D may be TRBD1 (6 bases). The ends were cut back, 5 bases at V and 7 bases at J, with 14 bases in the middle. The length of the CDR3 is 14 residues. Per the germline V gene, CDR1 is SGHTA and CDR2 is FQGNSA. The CDR3 bases are TGTGCCAGCAGCCCCCCCGGGACAAGTGAAAAACTGTTTTTT. Its translation is CASSPPGTSEKLFF.

The rearrangement uses TRBV11-3 and TRBJ2-3; D is unresolved. Germline V gives CDR1 SGHNT, CDR2 YENEEA. This CDR3 is 14 amino acids long. Trimming stripped 0 bases from V and 1 base from J, with 5 bases between. This CDR3 is CASSLEGGTDTQYF. For the CDR3, the DNA is TGTGCCAGCAGCTTAGAGGGCGGCACAGATACGCAGTATTTT.

The chain recombines TRBV5-4 with TRBJ2-1; 10 positions agree with TRBD2. Germline trimming cut 4 bases from V and 6 bases from J; bases unmatched to any gene: 7. The CDR3 sequence is 15 residues long. Germline V lookup: CDR1 SGHNT, CDR2 YYREEE (reference sequence). The DNA of the CDR3 is TGTGCCAGCAGCCCAGCGGGGGGGCCTTCCAATGAGCAGTTCTTC. Its translation is CASSPAGGPSNEQFF. Together with reference TRBV5-4 and TRBJ2-1, the CDR3 gives the full variable domain: ETGVTQSPTHLIKTRGQQVTLRCSSQSGHNTVSWYQQALGQGPQFIFQYYREEENGRGNFPPRFSGLQFPNYSSELNVNALELDDSALYLCASSPAGGPSNEQFFGPGTRLTVL.

The rearrangement joins TRBV5-4 to TRBJ2-7, with 8 bases lining up with TRBD1. This CDR3 region has 16 residues. The trim removed 4 bases at V and 3 bases at J, leaving 12 bases unmatched. From germline, CDR1 is SGHNT and CDR2 YYREEE (reference sequence). Here the CDR3 DNA reads TGTGCCAGCAGCATCGGACAGGGACGATACCGCTACGAGCAGTACTTC. As protein: CASSIGQGRYRYEQYF. The full variable domain, its missing parts supplied by reference TRBV5-4 and TRBJ2-7, is ETGVTQSPTHLIKTRGQQVTLRCSSQSGHNTVSWYQQALGQGPQFIFQYYREEENGRGNFPPRFSGLQFPNYSSELNVNALELDDSALYLCASSIGQGRYRYEQYFGPGTRLTVT.

The CDR3 DNA is TGTGCCATCAGTGAGTCATTAGGACAGGGGGCTTACGAGCAGTACTTC. Translating it yields CAISESLGQGAYEQYF. The chain links TRBV10-3 to TRBJ2-7; 11 bases are a match to TRBD1. The CDR3 runs 16 residues. The germline gives CDR1 ENHRY, CDR2 SYGVKD. The V and J ends lost 0 bases and 4 bases, in that order; junction bases with no gene match: 5.

The genes are TRBV7-3 and TRBJ2-2; 9 nucleotides agree with TRBD1. This CDR3 comprises 15 residues. The germline CDR1 and CDR2 sequences are SGHTA and FQGTGA. Trimming took 5 bases from V and 3 from J; bases not matched to a gene: 4. The CDR3 here is CASSPWTGDTGELFF. CDR3 coding DNA: TGTGCCAGCAGCCCGTGGACAGGGGACACCGGGGAGCTGTTTTTT.

This rearrangement joins TRBV6-1 to TRBJ1-5; no reliable D call. The length of the CDR3 is 15 residues. Trimming removed 3 bases from V and 2 bases from J, with 11 bases in between. Looked up from germline, CDR1 is MNHNS and CDR2 is SASEGT. The DNA of the CDR3 is TGTGCCAGCAGTGACAGAAGGTCGCGCAATCAGCCCCAGCATTTT. Protein: CASSDRRSRNQPQHF.

The V gene is TRBV28, the J gene TRBJ2-3; maybe TRBD1 (5 bases). Germline CDR1 MDHEN, CDR2 SYDVKM. Trimming removed 2 bases at V and 1 base at J, with 16 bases between. The CDR3 loop spans 17 amino acids. CDR3 in DNA: TGTGCCAGCAGTTTACACACAGGACCTGAGGGCACAGATACGCAGTATTTT. Residues: CASSLHTGPEGTDTQYF.

The chain joins TRBV11-2 to TRBJ1-6; D call uncertain. Germline V gene data show CDR1 as SGHAT and CDR2 as FQNNGV. This CDR3 comprises 16 residues. V was trimmed by 0 bases and J by 7 bases, leaving 13 bases between them. CDR3 nucleotide sequence: TGTGCCAGCAGCTTAGAAATGGGTGTTCGAAATTCACCCCTCCACTTT. It encodes CASSLEMGVRNSPLHF.

This clone was found once. The chain is built from TRBV6-5 and TRBJ2-2, with D perhaps matching TRBD1 (5 bases). The CDR3 has 13 amino acids. CDR1 is MNHEY and CDR2 is SVGAGI in the germline V gene. Trimming removed 7 bases from V and 3 bases from J, with 9 bases in between. CDR3 bases: TGTGCCAGCAACTTCAGGGACACCGGGGAGCTGTTTTTT. This encodes CASNFRDTGELFF.

As concerns this clone: The junction departs from the called germline gene at one end, perhaps through a read error. The chain is built from TRBV7-9 and TRBJ2-1, with TRBD2 identical over 7 bases. The CDR3 extends over 12 amino acids. Germline CDR1 SEHNR, CDR2 FQNEAQ (reference sequence). The chain's CDR3 is CASSPGLPGGIF. As DNA, the CDR3 is TGTGCCAGCAGCCCAGGACTGCCCGGGGGGATCTTC.